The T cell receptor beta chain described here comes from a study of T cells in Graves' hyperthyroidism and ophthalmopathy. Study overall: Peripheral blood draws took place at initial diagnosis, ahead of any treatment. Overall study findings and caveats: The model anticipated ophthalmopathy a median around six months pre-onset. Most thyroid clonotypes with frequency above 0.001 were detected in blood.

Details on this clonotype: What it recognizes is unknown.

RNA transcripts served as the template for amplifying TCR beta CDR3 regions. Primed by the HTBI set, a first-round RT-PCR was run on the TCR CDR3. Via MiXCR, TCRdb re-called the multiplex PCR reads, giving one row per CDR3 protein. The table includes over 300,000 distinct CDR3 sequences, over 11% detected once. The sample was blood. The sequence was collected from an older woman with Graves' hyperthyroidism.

CDR3 region: CSATATGFGYGYTF. The DNA for the CDR3 is TGCAGTGCTACCGCTACAGGGTTCGGCTATGGCTACACCTTC. The V and J genes are TRBV20-1 and TRBJ1-2; a weak D match, TRBD1 (6 bases). From germline, CDR1 is DFQATT and CDR2 SNEGSKA (reference sequence). V was clipped by 4 bases and J by 4 bases, with 16 bases between them. The CDR3 spans 14 residues.